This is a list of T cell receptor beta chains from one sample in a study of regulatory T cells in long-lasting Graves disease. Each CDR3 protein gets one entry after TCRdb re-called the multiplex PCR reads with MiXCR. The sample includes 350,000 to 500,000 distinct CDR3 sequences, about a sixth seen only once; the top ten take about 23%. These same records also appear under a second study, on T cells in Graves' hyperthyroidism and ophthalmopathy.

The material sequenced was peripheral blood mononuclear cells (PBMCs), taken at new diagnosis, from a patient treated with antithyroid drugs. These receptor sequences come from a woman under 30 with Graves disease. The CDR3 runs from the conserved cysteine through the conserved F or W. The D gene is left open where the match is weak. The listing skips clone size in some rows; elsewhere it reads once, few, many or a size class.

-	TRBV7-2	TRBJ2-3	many	TGTGCCAGCAGCTGGGGGGCCGGGAAGGGTGGCACAGATACGCAGTATTTT	CASSWGAGKGGTDTQYF
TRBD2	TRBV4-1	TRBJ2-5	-	TGCGCCAGCAGCCAAGGGGGACTACTTCGGGGGACCCAGTACTTC	CASSQGGLLRGTQYF
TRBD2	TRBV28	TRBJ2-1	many	TGTGCCAGCAGTCCTAGCGGAAGGAGGGGAAACAATGAGCAGTTCTTC	CASSPSGRRGNNEQFF
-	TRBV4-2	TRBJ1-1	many	TGTGCCAGCAGCCAATCGGAGAACACTGAAGCTTTCTTT	CASSQSENTEAFF
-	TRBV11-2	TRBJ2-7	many	TGTGCCAGCAGCTTAGGGCTGACCTTTTCCTTTAGGGCAGTCGAGCAGTACTTC	CASSLGLTFSFRAVEQYF
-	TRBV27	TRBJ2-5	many	TGTGCCAGCAGACCCTCAGCGAGGCGGTTCGTTGAGACCCAGTACTTC	CASRPSARRFVETQYF
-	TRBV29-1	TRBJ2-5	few	TGCAGCGTTAGAAAGGGGGGAGGCCAAGAGACCCAGTACTTC	CSVRKGGGQETQYF
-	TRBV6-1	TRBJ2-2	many	TGTGCCAGCAGCACCTCCACCCCAGGGGTTAACACCGGGGAGCTGTTTTTT	CASSTSTPGVNTGELFF
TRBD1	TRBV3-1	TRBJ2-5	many	TGTGCCAGCAGCATCCGGACAGGGTTGGCGGAGACCCAGTACTTC	CASSIRTGLAETQYF
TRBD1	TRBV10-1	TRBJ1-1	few	TGCGCCAGCCAGGAAGCCGGGACAGCTGAAGCTTTCTTT	CASQEAGTAEAFF
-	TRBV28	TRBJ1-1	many	TGTGCCAGCAGGTCTGCCGGTTGGGGCACTGAAGCTTTCTTT	CASRSAGWGTEAFF
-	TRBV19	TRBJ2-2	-	TGTGCCAGTAGTATAGCGGGAGTTGACACCGGGGAGCTGTTTTTT	CASSIAGVDTGELFF
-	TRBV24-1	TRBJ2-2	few	TGTGCCACCAGTGACTCGGGGCTGGGGGAGCTGTTTTTT	CATSDSGLGELFF
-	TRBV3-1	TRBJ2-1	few	TGTGCCAGCAGCCAAGATCAGGAACTGAGTGAGCAGTTCTTC	CASSQDQELSEQFF
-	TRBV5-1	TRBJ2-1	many	TGCGCCAGCAGCTCTAATAGAGGACCACCCTACAATGAGCAGTTCTTC	CASSSNRGPPYNEQFF
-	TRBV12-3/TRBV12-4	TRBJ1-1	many	TGTGCCAGCAGACCCCCCTTTCCCATGAACACTGAAGCTTTCTTT	CASRPPFPMNTEAFF
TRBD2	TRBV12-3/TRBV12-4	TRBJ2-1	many	TGTGCCAGCAGTTTAGCGCTCGGGGGGGCGCATTATGAGCAGTTCTTC	CASSLALGGAHYEQFF
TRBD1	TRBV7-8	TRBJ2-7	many	TGTGCCAGCAGCCAACAAGGACAGGGGAGCTCCTACGAGCAGTACTTC	CASSQQGQGSSYEQYF
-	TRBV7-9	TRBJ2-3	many	TGTGCCAGCAGCTTAGTTGACGGCACAGATACGCAGTATTTT	CASSLVDGTDTQYF
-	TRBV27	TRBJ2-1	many	TGTGCCAGCAGTTTAAGGAGGACCGGCAATGAGCAGTTCTTC	CASSLRRTGNEQFF
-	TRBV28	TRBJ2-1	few	TGTGCCAGCAGTTCGCTGGGTGGGGTCGTTTACGATGAGCAGTTCTTC	CASSSLGGVVYDEQFF
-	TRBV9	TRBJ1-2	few	TGTGCCAGCAGCGCGGAGCTCTACGGCTACACCTTC	CASSAELYGYTF
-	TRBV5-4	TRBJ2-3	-	TGTGCCAGCAGTCTCAGGTCTCCAACAGATACGCAGTATTTT	CASSLRSPTDTQYF
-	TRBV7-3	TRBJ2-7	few	TGTGCCAGCAGTACCCGGGGAGACTCCTACGAGCAGTACTTC	CASSTRGDSYEQYF